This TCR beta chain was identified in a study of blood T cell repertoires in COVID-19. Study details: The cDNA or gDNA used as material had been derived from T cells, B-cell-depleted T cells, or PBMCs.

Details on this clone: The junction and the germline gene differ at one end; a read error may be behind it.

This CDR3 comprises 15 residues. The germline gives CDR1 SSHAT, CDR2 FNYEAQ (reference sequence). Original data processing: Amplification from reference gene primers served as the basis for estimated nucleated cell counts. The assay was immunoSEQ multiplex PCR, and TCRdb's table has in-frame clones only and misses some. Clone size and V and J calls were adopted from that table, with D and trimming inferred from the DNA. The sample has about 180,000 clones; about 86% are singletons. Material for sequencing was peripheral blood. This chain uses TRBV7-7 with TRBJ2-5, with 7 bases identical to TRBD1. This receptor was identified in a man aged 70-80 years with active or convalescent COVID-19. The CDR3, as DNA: TGTGCTAGCAGCTTAGGGGCAGGGGGTACGGAGACCCAGTACTTC. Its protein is CASSLGAGGTETQYF.